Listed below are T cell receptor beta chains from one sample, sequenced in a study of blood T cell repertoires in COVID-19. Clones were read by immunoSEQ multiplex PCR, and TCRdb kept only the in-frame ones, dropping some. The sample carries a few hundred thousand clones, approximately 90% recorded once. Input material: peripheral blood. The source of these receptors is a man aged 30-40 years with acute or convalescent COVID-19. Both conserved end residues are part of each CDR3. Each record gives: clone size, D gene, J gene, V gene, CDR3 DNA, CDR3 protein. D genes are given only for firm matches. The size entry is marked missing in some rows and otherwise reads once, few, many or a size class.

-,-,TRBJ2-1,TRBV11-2,TGTGCCAGCAGCTTAGTATCGGGGCAGGGGTTGAGTGAGCAGTTCTTC,CASSLVSGQGLSEQFF
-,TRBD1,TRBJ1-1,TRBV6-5,TGTGCCAGCAGTTACGAGGGGGCGCTAACTGAAGCTTTCTTT,CASSYEGALTEAFF
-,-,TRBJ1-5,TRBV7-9,TGTGCCAGCAGCTTCTGGCGTGGGGACAAAGGTTATCAGCCCCAGCATTTT,CASSFWRGDKGYQPQHF
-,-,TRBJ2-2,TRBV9,TGTGCCAGCGGAACAGTAAGCAATACCGGGGAGCTGTTTTTT,CASGTVSNTGELFF
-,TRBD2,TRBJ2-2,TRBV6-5,TGTGCCAGCAGACCACTAGCGGGAGACACCGGGGAGCTGTTTTTT,CASRPLAGDTGELFF
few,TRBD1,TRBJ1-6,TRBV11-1,TGTGCCAGCAGCCCTCTACAGGGGATATCTTCACCCCTCCACTTT,CASSPLQGISSPLHF
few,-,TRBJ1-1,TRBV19,TGTGCCAGTCAAGAGCTCCGGAGACAGGAAGCTTTCTTT,CASQELRRQEAFF
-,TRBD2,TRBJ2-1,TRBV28,TGTGCCAGCAAGGTAGCGGGAGGATTGAATGAGCAGTTCTTC,CASKVAGGLNEQFF
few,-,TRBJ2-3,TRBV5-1,TGCGCCAGCAGCTTAGGAGTTCACACAGATACGCAGTATTTT,CASSLGVHTDTQYF
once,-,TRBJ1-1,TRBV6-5,TGTGCCAGCAGTACCCGTACAACAGGGACCACTGAAGCTTTCTTT,CASSTRTTGTTEAFF
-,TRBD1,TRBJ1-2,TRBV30,TGTGCCTGGGATGGACAGGGTTATGGCTACACCTTC,CAWDGQGYGYTF
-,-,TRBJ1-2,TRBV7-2,TGTGCCAGCAGCTTCCTTATTGGCTACACCTTC,CASSFLIGYTF
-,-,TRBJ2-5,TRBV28,TGTGCCAGCAGTTTATGGAGGCAGATCCAAGAGACCCAGTACTTC,CASSLWRQIQETQYF
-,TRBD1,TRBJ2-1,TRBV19,TGTGCCAGTAGTGCGGACAGGGGGAATCGGAATGAGCAGTTCTTC,CASSADRGNRNEQFF
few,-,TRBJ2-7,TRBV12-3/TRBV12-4,TGTGCCAGCAGTCGGGTTATCTACGAGCAGTACTTC,CASSRVIYEQYF
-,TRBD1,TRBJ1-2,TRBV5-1,TGCGCCAGCAGCCCGACAGGGGACTATGGCTACACCTTC,CASSPTGDYGYTF
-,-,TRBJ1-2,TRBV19,TGTGCCAGTAGTACCACAGGGTTAGGAAGTGATGGCTACACCTTC,CASSTTGLGSDGYTF
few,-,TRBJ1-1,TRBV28,TGTGCCACGAGGGAGATGAACACTGAAGCTTTCTTT,CATREMNTEAFF
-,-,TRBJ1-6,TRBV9,TGTGCCAGCAGCGTCGGACAGCCCAGGGCACCCCTCCACTTT,CASSVGQPRAPLHF
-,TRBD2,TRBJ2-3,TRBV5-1,TGCGCCAGCAGCTTGGGGACCTCTAGCGGGGGGGCCGGGACGCAGTATTTT,CASSLGTSSGGAGTQYF
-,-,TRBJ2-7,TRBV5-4,TGTGCCAGCAGCTTGGATCTAGGGGGAGCCTACGAGCAGTACTTC,CASSLDLGGAYEQYF
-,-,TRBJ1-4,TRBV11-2,TGTGCCAGCAGCTTAGGTGGGGCAGCGAATGAAAAACTGTTTTTT,CASSLGGAANEKLFF
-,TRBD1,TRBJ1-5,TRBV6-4,TGTGCCAGCAGTGCCTGGGACAGGGGGTTTCATCAGCCCCAGCATTTT,CASSAWDRGFHQPQHF
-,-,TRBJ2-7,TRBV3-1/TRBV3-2,TGTGCCAGCAGCCAACTTTTTCGGGGGTCCTACGAGCAGTACTTC,CASSQLFRGSYEQYF
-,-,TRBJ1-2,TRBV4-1,TGCGCCAGCAGCCAATCCCCAACAAGCTACACCTTC,CASSQSPTSYTF
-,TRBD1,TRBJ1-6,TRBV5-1,TGCGCCAGCAGCCCACACCCTCTGGGGACAGGGGATCTAAATTCACCCCTCCACTTT,CASSPHPLGTGDLNSPLHF
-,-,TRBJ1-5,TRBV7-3,TGTGCCAGCAGCCTCACAGGGCCCAATCAGCCCCAGCATTTT,CASSLTGPNQPQHF
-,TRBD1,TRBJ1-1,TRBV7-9,TGTGCCAGCACCGGGACAGGGGACACTGAAGCTTTCTTT,CASTGTGDTEAFF
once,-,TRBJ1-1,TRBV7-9,TGTGCCAGCAGCTTAATACAGGGCACGAACACTGAAGCTTTCTTT,CASSLIQGTNTEAFF
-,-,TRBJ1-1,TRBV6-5,TGTGCCAGCAGTTACTCGATTGTCGGGAACACTGAAGCTTTCTTT,CASSYSIVGNTEAFF
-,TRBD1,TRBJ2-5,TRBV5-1,TGCGCCAGCAGCGCGACAGGGAGAGAGACCCAGTACTTC,CASSATGRETQYF
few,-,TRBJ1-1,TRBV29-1,TGCAGCGGCAACAGGGACGATACTGAAGCTTTCTTT,CSGNRDDTEAFF
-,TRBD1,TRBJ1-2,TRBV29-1,TGCAGCGCCACGATGGGGACAGGGCGCGGCTACACCTTC,CSATMGTGRGYTF
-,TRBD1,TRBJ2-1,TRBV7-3,TGTGCCAGCAGCGATACAGGGGAGAAGGTCAATGAGCAGTTCTTC,CASSDTGEKVNEQFF
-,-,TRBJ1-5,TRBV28,TGTGCCAGCATTAAACCCCTAGGGGGGGCAGCGGGCAATCAGCCCCAGCATTTT,CASIKPLGGAAGNQPQHF
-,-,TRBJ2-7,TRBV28,TGTGCCAGCAGTTTAGAAAAGGGGGAGTGGGATTGGGGCGAGCAGTACTTC,CASSLEKGEWDWGEQYF
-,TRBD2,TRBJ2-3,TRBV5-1,TGCGCCAGCAGCTTGGGCACTAGCGGGAGTAGGGCAGATACGCAGTATTTT,CASSLGTSGSRADTQYF
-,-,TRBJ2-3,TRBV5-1,TGCGCCAGCAGCTTGACTGACTCTAGCACAGATACGCAGTATTTT,CASSLTDSSTDTQYF
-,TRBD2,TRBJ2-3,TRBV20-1,TGCAGTGCTAGTCCCCTAGCGGGGAGTTTCACAGATACGCAGTATTTT,CSASPLAGSFTDTQYF